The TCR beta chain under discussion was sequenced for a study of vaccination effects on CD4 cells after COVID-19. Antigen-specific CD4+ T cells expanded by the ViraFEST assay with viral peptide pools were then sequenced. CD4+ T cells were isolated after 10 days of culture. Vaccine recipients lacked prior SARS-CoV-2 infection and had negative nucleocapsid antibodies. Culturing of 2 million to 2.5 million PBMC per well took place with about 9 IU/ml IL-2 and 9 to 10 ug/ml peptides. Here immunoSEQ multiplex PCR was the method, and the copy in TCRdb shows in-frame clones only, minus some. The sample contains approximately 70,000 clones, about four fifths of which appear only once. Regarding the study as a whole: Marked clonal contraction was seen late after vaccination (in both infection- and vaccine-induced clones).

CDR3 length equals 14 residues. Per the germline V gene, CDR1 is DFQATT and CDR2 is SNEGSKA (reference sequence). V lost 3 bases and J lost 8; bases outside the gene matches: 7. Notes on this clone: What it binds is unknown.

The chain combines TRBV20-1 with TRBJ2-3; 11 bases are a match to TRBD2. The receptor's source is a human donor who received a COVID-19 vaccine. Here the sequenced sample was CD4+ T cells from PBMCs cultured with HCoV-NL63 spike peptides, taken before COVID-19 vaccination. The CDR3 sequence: CSASPTSGVATQYF. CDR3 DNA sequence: TGCAGTGCTAGTCCGACTAGCGGGGTTGCTACGCAGTATTTT.